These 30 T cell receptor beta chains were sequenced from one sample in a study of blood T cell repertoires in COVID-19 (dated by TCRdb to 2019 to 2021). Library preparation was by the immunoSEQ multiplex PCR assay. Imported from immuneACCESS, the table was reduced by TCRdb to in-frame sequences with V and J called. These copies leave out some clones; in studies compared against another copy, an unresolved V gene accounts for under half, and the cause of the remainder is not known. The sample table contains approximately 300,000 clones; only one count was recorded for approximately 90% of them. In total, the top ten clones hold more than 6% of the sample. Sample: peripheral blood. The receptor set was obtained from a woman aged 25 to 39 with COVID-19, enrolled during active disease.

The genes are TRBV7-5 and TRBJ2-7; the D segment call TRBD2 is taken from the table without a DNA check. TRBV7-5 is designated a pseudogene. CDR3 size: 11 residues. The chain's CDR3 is CVRSLLYEQYF. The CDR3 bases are TGTGTCAGAAGCTTACTCTACGAGCAGTACTTC.

CDR3 amino acids: CASSLAGGYNEQFF. CDR3 in DNA: TGCGCCAGCAGTCTAGCGGGAGGGTACAATGAGCAGTTCTTC. The rearrangement uses TRBV10-2 and TRBJ2-1; TRBD2 matches at 12 bases. With 5 bases clipped from V and 4 bases from J, the junction kept 0 bases outside the gene matches. Germline V lookup: CDR1 WSHSY, CDR2 SAAADI. The CDR3 contains 14 residues.

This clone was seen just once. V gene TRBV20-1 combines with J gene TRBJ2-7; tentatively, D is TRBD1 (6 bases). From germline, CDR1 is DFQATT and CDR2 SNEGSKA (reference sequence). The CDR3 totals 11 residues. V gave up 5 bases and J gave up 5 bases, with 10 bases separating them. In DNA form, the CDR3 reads TGCAGTGCTCCTCGACAGGACGAGCAGTACTTC. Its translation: CSAPRQDEQYF.

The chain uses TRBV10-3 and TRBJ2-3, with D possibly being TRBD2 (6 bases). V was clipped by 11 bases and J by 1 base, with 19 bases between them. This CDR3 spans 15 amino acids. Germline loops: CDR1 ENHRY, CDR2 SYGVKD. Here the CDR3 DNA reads TGTGCCCCCCCTGGGGGGTCAACTGGCACAGATACGCAGTATTTT. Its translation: CAPPGGSTGTDTQYF.

This CDR3 reads CASSRNTGELFF. The CDR3 bases are TGTGCCAGCAGTCGGAACACCGGGGAGCTGTTTTTT. The gene calls are TRBV6-5 and TRBJ2-2; D gene uncertain. Trimming removed 5 bases at V and 1 base at J, with 2 bases between. Germline V CDR1 and CDR2: MNHEY, SVGAGI. The CDR3 has 12 residues.

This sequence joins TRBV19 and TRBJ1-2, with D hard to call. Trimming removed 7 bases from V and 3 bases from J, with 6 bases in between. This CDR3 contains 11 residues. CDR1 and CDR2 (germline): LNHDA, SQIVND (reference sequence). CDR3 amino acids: CASTRYYGYTF. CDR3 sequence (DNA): TGTGCCAGTACGAGGTACTATGGCTACACCTTC.

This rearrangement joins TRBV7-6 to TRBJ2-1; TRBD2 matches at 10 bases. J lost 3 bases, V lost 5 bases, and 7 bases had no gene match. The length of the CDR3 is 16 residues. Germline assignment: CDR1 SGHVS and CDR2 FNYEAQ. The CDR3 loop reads CASSPPGLAVYNEQFF. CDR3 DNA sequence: TGTGCCAGCAGCCCCCCTGGACTAGCGGTCTACAATGAGCAGTTCTTC.

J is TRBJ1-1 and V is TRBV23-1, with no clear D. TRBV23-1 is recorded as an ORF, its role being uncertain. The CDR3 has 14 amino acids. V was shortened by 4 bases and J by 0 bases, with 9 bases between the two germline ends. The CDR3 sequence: CASSRESVNTEAFF. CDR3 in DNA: TGCGCCAGCAGTCGGGAGAGCGTGAACACTGAAGCTTTCTTT.

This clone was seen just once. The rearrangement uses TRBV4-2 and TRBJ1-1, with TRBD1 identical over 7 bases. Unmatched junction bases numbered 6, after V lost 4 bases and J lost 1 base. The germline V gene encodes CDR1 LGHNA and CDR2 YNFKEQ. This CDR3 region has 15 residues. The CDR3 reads CASSPGDSSNTEAFF. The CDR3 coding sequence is TGTGCCAGCAGCCCCGGGGACAGCTCGAACACTGAAGCTTTCTTT.

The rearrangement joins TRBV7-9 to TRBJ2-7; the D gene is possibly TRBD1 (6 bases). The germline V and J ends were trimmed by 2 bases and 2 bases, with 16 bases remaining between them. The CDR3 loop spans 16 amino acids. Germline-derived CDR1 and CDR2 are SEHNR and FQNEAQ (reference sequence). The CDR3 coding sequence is TGTGCCAGCAGCTTAAGCCCTCAGGGGACAACCTACGAGCAGTACTTC. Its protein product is CASSLSPQGTTYEQYF. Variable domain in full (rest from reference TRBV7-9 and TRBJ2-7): DTGVSQNPRHKITKRGQNVTFRCDPISEHNRLYWYRQTLGQGPEFLTYFQNEAQLEKSRLLSDRFSAERPKGSFSTLEIQRTEQGDSAMYLCASSLSPQGTTYEQYFGPGTRLTVT.

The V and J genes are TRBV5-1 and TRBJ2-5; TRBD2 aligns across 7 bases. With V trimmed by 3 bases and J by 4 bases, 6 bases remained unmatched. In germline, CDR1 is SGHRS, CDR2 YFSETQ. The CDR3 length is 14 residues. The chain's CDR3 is CASSSGLVAETQYF. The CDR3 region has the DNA TGCGCCAGCAGCTCTGGACTAGTCGCAGAGACCCAGTACTTC.

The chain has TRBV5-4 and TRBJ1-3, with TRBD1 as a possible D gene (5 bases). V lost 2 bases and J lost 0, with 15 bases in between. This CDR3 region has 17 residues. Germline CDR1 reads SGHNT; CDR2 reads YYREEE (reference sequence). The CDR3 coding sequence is TGTGCCAGCAGCTTAAGGAGTAGGGGTTTCTCTGGAAACACCATATATTTT. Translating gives CASSLRSRGFSGNTIYF.

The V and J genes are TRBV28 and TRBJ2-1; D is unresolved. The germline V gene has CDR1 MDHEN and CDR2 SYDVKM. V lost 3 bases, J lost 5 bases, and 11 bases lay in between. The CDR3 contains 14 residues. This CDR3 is CASSFSDNHNEQFF. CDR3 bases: TGTGCCAGCAGTTTTAGTGATAACCACAATGAGCAGTTCTTC.

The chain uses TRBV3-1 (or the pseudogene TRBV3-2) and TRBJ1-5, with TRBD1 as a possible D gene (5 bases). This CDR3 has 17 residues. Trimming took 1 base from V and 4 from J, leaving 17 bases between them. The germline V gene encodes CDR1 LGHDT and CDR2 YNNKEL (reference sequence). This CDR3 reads CASSQAGGPRNNQPQHF. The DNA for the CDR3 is TGTGCCAGCAGCCAAGCGGGGGGACCCCGGAATAATCAGCCCCAGCATTTT.

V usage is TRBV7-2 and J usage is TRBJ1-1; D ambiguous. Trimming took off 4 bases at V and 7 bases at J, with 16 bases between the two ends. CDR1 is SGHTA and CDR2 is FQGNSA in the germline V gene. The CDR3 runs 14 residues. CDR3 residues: CASSWGGGASEAFF. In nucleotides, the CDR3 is TGTGCCAGCAGCTGGGGAGGAGGAGCGAGTGAAGCTTTCTTT.

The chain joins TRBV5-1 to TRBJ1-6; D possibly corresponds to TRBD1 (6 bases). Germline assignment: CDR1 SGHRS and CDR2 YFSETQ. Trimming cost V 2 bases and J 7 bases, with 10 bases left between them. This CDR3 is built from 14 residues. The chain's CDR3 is CASSLQGPNSPLHF. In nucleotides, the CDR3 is TGCGCCAGCAGCTTACAGGGCCCGAATTCACCCCTCCACTTT.

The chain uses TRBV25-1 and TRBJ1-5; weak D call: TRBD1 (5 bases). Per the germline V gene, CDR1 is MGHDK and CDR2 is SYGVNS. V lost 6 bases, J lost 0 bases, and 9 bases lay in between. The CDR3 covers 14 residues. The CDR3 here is CASSGTASNQPQHF. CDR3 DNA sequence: TGTGCCAGCAGCGGGACTGCTAGCAATCAGCCCCAGCATTTT.

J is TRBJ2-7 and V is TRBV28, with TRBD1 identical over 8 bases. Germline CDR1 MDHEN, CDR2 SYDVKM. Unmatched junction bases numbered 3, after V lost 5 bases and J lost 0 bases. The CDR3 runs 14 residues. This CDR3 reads CASSITGGSYEQYF. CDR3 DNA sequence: TGTGCCAGCAGTATAACAGGGGGCTCCTACGAGCAGTACTTC. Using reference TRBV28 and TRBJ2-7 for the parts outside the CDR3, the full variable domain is DVKVTQSSRYLVKRTGEKVFLECVQDMDHENMFWYRQDPGLGLRLIYFSYDVKMKEKGDIPEGYSVSREKKERFSLILESASTNQTSMYLCASSITGGSYEQYFGPGTRLTVT.

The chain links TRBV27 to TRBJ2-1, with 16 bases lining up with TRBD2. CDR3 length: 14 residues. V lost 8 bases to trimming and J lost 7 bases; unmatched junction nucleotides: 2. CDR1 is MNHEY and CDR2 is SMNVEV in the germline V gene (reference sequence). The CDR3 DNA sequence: TGTGCCAGCGAGGGACTAGCGGGAGGGAATGAGCAGTTCTTC. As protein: CASEGLAGGNEQFF.

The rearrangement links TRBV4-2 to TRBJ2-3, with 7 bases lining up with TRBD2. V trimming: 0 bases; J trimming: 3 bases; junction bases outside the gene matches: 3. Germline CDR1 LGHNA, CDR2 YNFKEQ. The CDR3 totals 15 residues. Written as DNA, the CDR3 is TGTGCCAGCAGCCAAGATGGGGGGGGGACAGATACGCAGTATTTT. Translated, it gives CASSQDGGGTDTQYF.

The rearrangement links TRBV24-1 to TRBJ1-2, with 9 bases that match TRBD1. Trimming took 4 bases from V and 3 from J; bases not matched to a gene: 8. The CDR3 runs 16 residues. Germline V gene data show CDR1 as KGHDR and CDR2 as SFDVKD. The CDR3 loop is CATSDPGQGLDYGYTF. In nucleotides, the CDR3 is TGTGCCACCAGTGACCCTGGACAGGGGCTAGACTATGGCTACACCTTC.

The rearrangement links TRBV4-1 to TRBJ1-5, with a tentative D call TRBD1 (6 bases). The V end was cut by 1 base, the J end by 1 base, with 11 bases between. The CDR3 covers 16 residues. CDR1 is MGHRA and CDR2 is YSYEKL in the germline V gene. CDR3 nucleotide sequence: TGCGCCAGCAGCCAAGGGGGGGGCGTGAGCAATCAGCCCCAGCATTTT. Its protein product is CASSQGGGVSNQPQHF.

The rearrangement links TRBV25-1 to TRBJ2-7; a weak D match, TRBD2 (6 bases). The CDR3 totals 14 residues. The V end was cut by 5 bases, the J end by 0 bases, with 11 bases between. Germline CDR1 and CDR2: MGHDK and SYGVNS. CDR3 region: CASSPGLHSYEQYF. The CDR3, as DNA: TGTGCCAGCAGTCCGGGACTCCACTCCTACGAGCAGTACTTC.

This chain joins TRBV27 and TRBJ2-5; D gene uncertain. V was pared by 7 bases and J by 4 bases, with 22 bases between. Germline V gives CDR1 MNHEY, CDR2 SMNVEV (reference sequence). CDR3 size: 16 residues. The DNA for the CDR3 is TGTGCCAGCACCCCATCCCCATCAGGAATTGGAGAGACCCAGTACTTC. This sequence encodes CASTPSPSGIGETQYF.

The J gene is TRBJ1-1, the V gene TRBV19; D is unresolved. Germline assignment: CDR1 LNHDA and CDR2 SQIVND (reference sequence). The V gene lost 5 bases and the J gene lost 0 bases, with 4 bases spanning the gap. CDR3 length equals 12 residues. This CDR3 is CASSRVNTEAFF. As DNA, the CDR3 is TGTGCCAGTAGTCGGGTGAACACTGAAGCTTTCTTT.

CDR3 protein: CASSFAAGNTGELFF. CDR3 nucleotide sequence: TGTGCCAGCAGCTTCGCGGCGGGGAACACCGGGGAGCTGTTTTTT. The V and J genes are TRBV7-2 and TRBJ2-2; possible D gene TRBD2, 5 bases. V shed 3 bases and J shed 1 base, with 9 bases lying between them. The length of the CDR3 is 15 residues. Germline loops: CDR1 SGHTA, CDR2 FQGNSA.

CDR3 DNA: TGTGCCAGCAGTCTCACGGGACTAGCGGCCTACAATGAGCAGTTCTTC. This sequence encodes CASSLTGLAAYNEQFF. V and J are TRBV6-6 and TRBJ2-1; TRBD2 matches at 11 bases. CDR3 length equals 16 residues. The trim removed 5 bases at V and 2 bases at J, leaving 5 bases unmatched. Germline loops: CDR1 MNHNY, CDR2 SVGAGI (reference sequence).

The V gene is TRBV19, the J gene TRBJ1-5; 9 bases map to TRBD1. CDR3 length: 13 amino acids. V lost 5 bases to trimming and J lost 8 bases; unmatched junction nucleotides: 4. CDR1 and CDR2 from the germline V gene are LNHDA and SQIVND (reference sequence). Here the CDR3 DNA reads TGTGCCAGTAGTGTAACAGGGGGCAAGCCCCAGCATTTT. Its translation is CASSVTGGKPQHF.

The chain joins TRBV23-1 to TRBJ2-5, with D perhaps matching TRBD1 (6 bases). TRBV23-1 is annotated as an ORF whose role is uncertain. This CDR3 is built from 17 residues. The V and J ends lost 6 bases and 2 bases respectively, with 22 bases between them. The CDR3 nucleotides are TGCGCCAGCAGCCCGTACCTAGGACAGTTCCAACAAGAGACCCAGTACTTC. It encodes CASSPYLGQFQQETQYF.

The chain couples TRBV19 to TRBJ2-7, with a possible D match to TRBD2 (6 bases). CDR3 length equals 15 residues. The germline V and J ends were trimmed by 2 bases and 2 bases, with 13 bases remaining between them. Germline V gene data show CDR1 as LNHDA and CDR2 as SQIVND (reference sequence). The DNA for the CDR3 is TGTGCCAGTAGTATAAAGGCTAGCGTGCCCTACGAGCAGTACTTC. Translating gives CASSIKASVPYEQYF.